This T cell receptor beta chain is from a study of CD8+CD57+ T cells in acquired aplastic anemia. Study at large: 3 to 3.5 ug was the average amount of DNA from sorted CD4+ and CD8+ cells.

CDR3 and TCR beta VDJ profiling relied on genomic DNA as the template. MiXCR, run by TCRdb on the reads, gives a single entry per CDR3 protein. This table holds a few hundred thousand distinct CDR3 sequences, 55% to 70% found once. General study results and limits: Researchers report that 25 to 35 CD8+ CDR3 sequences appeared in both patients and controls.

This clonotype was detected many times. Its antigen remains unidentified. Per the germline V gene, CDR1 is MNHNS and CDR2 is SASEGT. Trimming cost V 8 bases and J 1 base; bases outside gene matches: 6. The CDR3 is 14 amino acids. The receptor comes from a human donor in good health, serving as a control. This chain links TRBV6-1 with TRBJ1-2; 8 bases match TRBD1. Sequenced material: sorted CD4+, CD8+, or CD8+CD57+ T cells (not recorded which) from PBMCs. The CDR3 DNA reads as TGTGCCAGCGGACAGGGAGTAGGTAACTATGGCTACACCTTC. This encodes CASGQGVGNYGYTF.